The 26 T cell receptor beta chains below all came from one sample that was sequenced in a study of early T cells in non-severe SARS-CoV-2 infection. Each CDR3 protein gets one entry after TCRdb re-called the 5' RACE reads with MiXCR. The repertoire holds about 56,000 distinct CDR3 sequences, with under 12% as singletons. Sequencing was performed on whole blood. Receptors were obtained from an adult who was a healthcare worker with PCR-confirmed SARS-CoV-2 infection or an uninfected control (not recorded which).

This clonotype showed up many times. The chain is built from TRBV10-3 and TRBJ1-5; D may be TRBD1 (5 bases). V was pared by 4 bases and J by 3 bases, with 13 bases between. This CDR3 has 15 residues. The V gene's germline CDR1 is ENHRY and CDR2 SYGVKD. This CDR3 reads CAISVDIGVNQPQHF. The CDR3 nucleotides read TGTGCCATCAGTGTTGATATAGGGGTCAATCAGCCCCAGCATTTT.

This clonotype was recorded a few times. As DNA, the CDR3 is TGTGCCAGCTCACTCGGACAGGGCGGAACCGGTGAAAAACTGTTTTTT. This sequence encodes CASSLGQGGTGEKLFF. The chain links TRBV18 to TRBJ1-4; 8 positions match TRBD1. J lost 7 bases, V lost 4 bases, and 11 bases had no gene match. The CDR3 length is 16 residues. Germline CDR1 KGHSH, CDR2 LQKENI.

The V and J genes are TRBV6-2 or TRBV6-3 and TRBJ2-3; D unresolved. V lost 0 bases to trimming and J lost 2 bases, with 12 bases between them. The CDR3 is 16 residues long. Germline CDR1 MNHEY, CDR2 SVGEGT. CDR3 coding DNA: TGTGCCAGCAGTTACTCGATAGAGATACCCACAGATACGCAGTATTTT. Its protein is CASSYSIEIPTDTQYF.

The V and J genes are TRBV3-1 and TRBJ2-2, with D possibly TRBD2 on 6 matching bases. V was shortened by 2 bases and J by 1 base, with 14 bases between the two germline ends. Germline values: CDR1 LGHDT, CDR2 YNNKEL (reference sequence). This CDR3 comprises 17 residues. Here the CDR3 reads CASSQHGRLGNTGELFF. The DNA for the CDR3 is TGTGCCAGCAGCCAACACGGGAGACTAGGGAACACCGGGGAGCTGTTTTTT.

This clonotype occurred many times. The chain carries TRBV7-8 and TRBJ2-5; 12 bases are shared with TRBD2. V was pared by 2 bases and J by 3 bases, with 7 bases of the junction left unmatched. CDR1 SGHVS and CDR2 FQNEAQ come from the germline V gene. The CDR3 has 17 residues. This CDR3 is CASSLLRGLAGKETQYF. The CDR3 bases are TGTGCCAGCAGCTTATTGAGGGGACTAGCGGGTAAAGAGACCCAGTACTTC.

This clonotype was detected many times. The chain carries TRBV7-2 and TRBJ2-3; 9 bases are a match to TRBD2. V shed 7 bases, J shed 2 bases, and the junction held 1 base outside the gene matches. The CDR3 is 13 residues long. Germline CDR1 SGHTA, CDR2 FQGNSA. Here the CDR3 reads CASKREDTDTQYF. The DNA of the CDR3 is TGTGCCAGCAAGCGGGAGGACACAGATACGCAGTATTTT.

In this sample, this clonotype turned up many times. The chain carries TRBV2 and TRBJ1-1, with D unclear. Germline V gene lookup returns CDR1 SNHLY and CDR2 FYNNEI. This CDR3 is built from 10 residues. Trimming pared 6 bases from V and 1 base from J, leaving 0 bases between. CDR3 nucleotides: TGTGCCAGCAGGAACACTGAAGCTTTCTTT. Its translation is CASRNTEAFF.

This clonotype was counted ten times or more. The chain is built from TRBV20-1 and TRBJ2-1, with TRBD2 matching 8 bases. Germline values: CDR1 DFQATT, CDR2 SNEGSKA (reference sequence). V was clipped by 8 bases and J by 8 bases; unmatched bases: 11. The CDR3 spans 13 residues. In DNA, the CDR3 is TGCAGTAGGGATCTAGCGGGTCCGGATGAGCAGTTCTTC. Translated, it gives CSRDLAGPDEQFF.

This clonotype has ten or more counts. The V call is TRBV11-2, the J call TRBJ1-2; 8 nucleotides align to TRBD1. The J segment lost 6 bases and the V segment lost 0 bases, leaving 6 bases of the junction unmatched. Germline V CDR1 and CDR2: SGHAT, FQNNGV. The CDR3 runs to 15 residues. This CDR3 is CASSLDRVTGDGYTF. CDR3 in DNA: TGTGCCAGCAGCTTAGATCGGGTGACAGGGGATGGCTACACCTTC. Complete variable domain (other parts from reference TRBV11-2 and TRBJ1-2): EAGVAQSPRYKIIEKRQSVAFWCNPISGHATLYWYQQILGQGPKLLIQFQNNGVVDDSQLPKDRFSAERLKGVDSTLKIQPAKLEDSAVYLCASSLDRVTGDGYTFGSGTRLTVV.

This clonotype was found a few times. The rearrangement uses TRBV30 and TRBJ2-1, with 7 positions matching TRBD2. The CDR3 runs to 14 residues. Germline V lookup: CDR1 GTSNPN, CDR2 SVGIG (reference sequence). V shed 5 bases and J 2 bases; nucleotides not matched to a gene: 6. CDR3 DNA sequence: TGTGCCTGGGCCGGGACTAACGCCTACAATGAGCAGTTCTTC. Residues: CAWAGTNAYNEQFF. The full variable domain, with the rest looked up from reference TRBV30 and TRBJ2-1, is SQTIHQWPATLVQPVGSPLSLECTVEGTSNPNLYWYRQAAGRGLQLLFYSVGIGQISSEVPQNLSASRPQDRQFILSSKKLLLSDSGFYLCAWAGTNAYNEQFFGPGTRLTVL.

This clonotype was observed many times. The chain joins TRBV6-4 to TRBJ2-1; the D is unclear. V was trimmed by 2 bases and J by 5 bases, leaving 4 bases between them. CDR1 is MRHNA and CDR2 is SNTAGT in the germline V gene. The CDR3 spans 12 residues. The CDR3 reads CASSDRDNEQFF. As DNA, the CDR3 is TGTGCCAGCAGTGACCGGGACAATGAGCAGTTCTTC.

The rearrangement uses TRBV2 and TRBJ2-3; D ambiguous. The germline V gene has CDR1 SNHLY and CDR2 FYNNEI. The CDR3 is 13 residues long. V dropped 6 bases and J dropped 14 bases, with 21 bases sitting between them. The CDR3 loop is CASRGDGPRRLYF. The DNA for the CDR3 is TGTGCCAGCAGAGGCGACGGGCCGAGGCGGTTGTATTTT.

Ten or more counts support this clonotype. The chain is built from TRBV7-2 and TRBJ1-2; D gene ambiguous. V was shortened by 5 bases and J by 2 bases, with 15 bases between the two germline ends. The germline V gene has CDR1 SGHTA and CDR2 FQGNSA. The CDR3 consists of 15 residues. CDR3 protein: CASSPRTGFNYGYTF. The CDR3 DNA reads as TGTGCCAGCAGCCCCCGGACCGGGTTCAACTATGGCTACACCTTC.

The chain links TRBV29-1 to TRBJ2-5; perhaps D is TRBD1 or TRBD2 (5 bases each). The CDR3 has 15 residues. The V end lost 5 bases, the J end lost 3 bases, and 19 bases lay between the germline ends. Germline V gene lookup returns CDR1 SQVTM and CDR2 ANQGSEA. CDR3 loop: CSVLAARGPKETQYF. CDR3 nucleotides: TGCAGCGTTCTTGCAGCCCGGGGCCCAAAAGAGACCCAGTACTTC.

This clonotype was counted at least ten times. The J gene is TRBJ2-1, the V gene TRBV11-2; D perhaps matches TRBD2 (6 bases). CDR1 is SGHAT, CDR2 FQNNGV, per germline. The germline V and J ends were trimmed by 1 base and 3 bases, with 13 bases remaining between them. This CDR3 contains 16 residues. The CDR3 region has the DNA TGTGCCAGCAGCTTAGTGGGCGGGGTCAGCTACAATGAGCAGTTCTTC. It specifies CASSLVGGVSYNEQFF.

This clonotype has a handful of counts. The chain has TRBV18 and TRBJ2-1, with D maybe TRBD2 (6 bases). Germline-derived CDR1 and CDR2 are KGHSH and LQKENI. The CDR3 is 16 residues long. V lost 0 bases and J lost 3, with 12 bases in between. CDR3 amino acids: CASSPPLAGIYNEQFF. The CDR3 DNA reads as TGTGCCAGCTCACCACCTCTCGCGGGGATCTACAATGAGCAGTTCTTC. Filled out from reference TRBV18 and TRBJ2-1, the complete variable domain reads NAGVMQNPRHLVRRRGQEARLRCSPMKGHSHVYWYRQLPEEGLKFMVYLQKENIIDESGMPKERFSAEFPKEGPSILRIQQVVRGDSAAYFCASSPPLAGIYNEQFFGPGTRLTVL.

This clonotype was seen a handful of times. J is TRBJ1-5 and V is TRBV20-1; TRBD1 matches 8 bases. CDR3 length equals 15 residues. Germline assignment: CDR1 DFQATT and CDR2 SNEGSKA (reference sequence). Trimming at V came to 4 bases and at J to 3 bases, leaving 8 bases not matched to a gene. Here the CDR3 reads CSATGAQGDNQPQHF. CDR3 sequence (DNA): TGCAGTGCTACTGGGGCACAGGGGGACAATCAGCCCCAGCATTTT.

This clonotype was recorded at least ten times. The chain recombines TRBV29-1 with TRBJ2-7; 9 nucleotides agree with TRBD1. Germline V gene sequence: CDR1 SQVTM, CDR2 ANQGSEA. With 4 bases clipped from V and 6 bases from J, the junction kept 7 bases outside the gene matches. The CDR3 runs 13 residues. The CDR3 DNA follows: TGCAGCGTTGTAGGGACAGGGAGTGGCGAGCAGTACTTC. This translates into CSVVGTGSGEQYF.

Only a few counts were recorded for this clonotype. The genes are TRBV27 and TRBJ2-5, with no clear D. Looked up from germline, CDR1 is MNHEY and CDR2 is SMNVEV (reference sequence). The V end was cut by 5 bases, the J end by 1 base, with 14 bases between. There are 15 residues in the CDR3. CDR3 nucleotide sequence: TGTGCCAGCAGTCCATGGGGATGGACCCAAGAGACCCAGTACTTC. Its protein is CASSPWGWTQETQYF.

The chain employs TRBV3-1 and TRBJ1-2; no reliable D call. Per germline, CDR1 LGHDT and CDR2 YNNKEL (reference sequence). CDR3 length equals 13 residues. V was pared by 3 bases and J by 3 bases, with 8 bases between. CDR3: CASSQGEDYGYTF. The CDR3 DNA reads as TGTGCCAGCAGCCAGGGCGAGGACTATGGCTACACCTTC.

A few counts support this clonotype. This rearrangement joins TRBV6-2 or TRBV6-3 to TRBJ2-7; 12 bases fit TRBD2. This CDR3 contains 15 residues. The V segment lost 5 bases and the J segment 4 bases; nucleotides outside the gene matches: 6. Germline CDR1 MNHEY, CDR2 SVGEGT. CDR3 region: CASSRPGLAGYEQYF. As DNA, the CDR3 is TGTGCCAGCAGTCGGCCGGGACTAGCGGGTTACGAGCAGTACTTC.

The table lists this clonotype with a few counts. The rearrangement uses TRBV20-1 and TRBJ2-3; D remains ambiguous. V was shortened by 6 bases and J by 0 bases, with 7 bases between the two germline ends. Germline lookup yields CDR1 DFQATT and CDR2 SNEGSKA (reference sequence). CDR3 size: 12 residues. CDR3 DNA sequence: TGCAGTGCCCTTCCCAGCACAGATACGCAGTATTTT. Translated: CSALPSTDTQYF.

At least ten counts were recorded for this clonotype. The chain uses TRBV6-5 and TRBJ2-5; TRBD2 aligns across 7 bases. The CDR3 is made up of 15 amino acids. In germline, CDR1 is MNHEY, CDR2 SVGAGI. Trimming removed 0 bases from V and 5 bases from J; junction bases left unmatched: 6. CDR3 nucleotides: TGTGCCAGCAGTTACTCCGGCGGGAGAGTGGAGACCCAGTACTTC. Protein product: CASSYSGGRVETQYF.

With respect to this clonotype: A much larger clone differs from this one at a single base, so this may be a read error. The V gene is TRBV2, the J gene TRBJ2-6; 7 bases are a match to TRBD1. The CDR3 is made up of 15 amino acids. Per germline, CDR1 SNHLY and CDR2 FYNNEI. The CDR3 loop reads CASSRQGSEANVLTF. The CDR3 nucleotides are TGTGCCAGCAGTCGACAGGGCTCTGAGGCCAACGTCCTGACTTTC.

The rearrangement uses TRBV7-9 and TRBJ2-7; 10 bases are shared with TRBD2. Trimming removed 5 bases from V and 2 bases from J; junction bases left unmatched: 3. The CDR3 covers 14 residues. The germline V gene has CDR1 SEHNR and CDR2 FQNEAQ (reference sequence). CDR3 sequence: CASSLSGRAYEQYF. Written as DNA, the CDR3 is TGTGCCAGCAGCCTGAGCGGGAGGGCCTACGAGCAGTACTTC.

This clonotype showed up many times. The chain has TRBV11-2 and TRBJ2-7, with 7 nucleotides matching TRBD1. Germline V gives CDR1 SGHAT, CDR2 FQNNGV. The CDR3 runs to 15 residues. Trimming at V came to 5 bases and at J to 0 bases, leaving 7 bases not matched to a gene. This chain's CDR3 is CASSLRTGGSYEQYF. DNA of the CDR3: TGTGCCAGCAGCCTTCGGACAGGAGGCTCCTACGAGCAGTACTTC.